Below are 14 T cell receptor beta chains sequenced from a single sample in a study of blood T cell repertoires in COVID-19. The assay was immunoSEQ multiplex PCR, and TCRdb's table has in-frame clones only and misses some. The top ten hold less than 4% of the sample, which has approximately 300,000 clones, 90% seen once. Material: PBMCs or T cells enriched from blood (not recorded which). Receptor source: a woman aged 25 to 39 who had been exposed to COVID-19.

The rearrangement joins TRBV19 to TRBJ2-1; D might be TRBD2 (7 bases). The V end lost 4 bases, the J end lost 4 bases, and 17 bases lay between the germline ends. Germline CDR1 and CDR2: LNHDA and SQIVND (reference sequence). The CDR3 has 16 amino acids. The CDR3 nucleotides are TGTGCCAGTAGTAGGGCGGGAGACAGGTCGTACAATGAGCAGTTCTTC. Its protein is CASSRAGDRSYNEQFF.

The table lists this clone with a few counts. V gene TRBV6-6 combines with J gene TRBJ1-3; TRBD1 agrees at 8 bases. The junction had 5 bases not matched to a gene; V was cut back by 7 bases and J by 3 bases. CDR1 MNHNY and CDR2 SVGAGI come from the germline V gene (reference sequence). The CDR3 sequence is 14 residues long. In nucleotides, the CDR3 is TGTGCCAGCATCAAGACAGGGGTTGGAAACACCATATATTTT. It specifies CASIKTGVGNTIYF.

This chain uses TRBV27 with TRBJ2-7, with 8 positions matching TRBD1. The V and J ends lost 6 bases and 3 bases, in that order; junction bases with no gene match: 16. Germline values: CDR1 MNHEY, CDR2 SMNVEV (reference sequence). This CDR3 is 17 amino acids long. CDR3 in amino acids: CASRSLTPQTGVYEQYF. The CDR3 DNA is TGTGCCAGCAGATCTCTCACCCCCCAGACAGGGGTCTACGAGCAGTACTTC.

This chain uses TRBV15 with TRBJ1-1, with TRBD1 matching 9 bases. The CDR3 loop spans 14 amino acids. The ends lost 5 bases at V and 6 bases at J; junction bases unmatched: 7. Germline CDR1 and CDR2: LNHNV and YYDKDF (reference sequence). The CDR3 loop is CATSGKQGASEAFF. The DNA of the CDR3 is TGTGCCACCAGCGGAAAACAGGGGGCTTCTGAAGCTTTCTTT.

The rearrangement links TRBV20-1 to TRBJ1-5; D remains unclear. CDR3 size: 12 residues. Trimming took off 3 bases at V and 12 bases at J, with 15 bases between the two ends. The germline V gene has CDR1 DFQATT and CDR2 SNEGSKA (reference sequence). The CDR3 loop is CSASPYGALQHF. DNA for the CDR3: TGCAGTGCTAGTCCATACGGAGCTCTCCAGCATTTT.

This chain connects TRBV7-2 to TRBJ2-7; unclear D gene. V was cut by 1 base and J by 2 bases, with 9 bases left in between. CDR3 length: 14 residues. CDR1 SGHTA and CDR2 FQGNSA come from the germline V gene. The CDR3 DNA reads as TGTGCCAGCAGCTTAGACTTCCCCCCCTACGAGCAGTACTTC. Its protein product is CASSLDFPPYEQYF.

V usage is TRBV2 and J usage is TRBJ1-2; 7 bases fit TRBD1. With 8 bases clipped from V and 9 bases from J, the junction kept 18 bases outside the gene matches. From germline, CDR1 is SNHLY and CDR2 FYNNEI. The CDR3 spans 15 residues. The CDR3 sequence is CASGLPTGDFISYTF. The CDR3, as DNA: TGTGCCAGCGGGCTTCCTACAGGGGACTTTATAAGCTACACCTTC.

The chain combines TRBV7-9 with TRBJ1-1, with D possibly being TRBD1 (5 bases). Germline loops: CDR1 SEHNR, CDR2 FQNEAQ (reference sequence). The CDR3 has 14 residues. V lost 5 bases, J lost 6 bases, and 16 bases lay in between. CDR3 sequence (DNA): TGTGCCAGCAGCCGGGGGTGGGGAATGGCTGAAGCTTTCTTT. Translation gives CASSRGWGMAEAFF.

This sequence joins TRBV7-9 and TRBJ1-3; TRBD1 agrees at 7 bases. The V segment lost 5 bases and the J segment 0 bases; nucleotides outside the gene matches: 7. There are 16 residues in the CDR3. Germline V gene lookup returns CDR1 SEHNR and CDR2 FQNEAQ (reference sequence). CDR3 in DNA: TGTGCCAGCAGCCGCCTGCGGGACAGCTCTGGAAACACCATATATTTT. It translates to CASSRLRDSSGNTIYF.

CDR3 sequence: CASSNSPGRNEQYF. CDR3 nucleotide sequence: TGTGCCAGCAGCAACAGTCCAGGGCGGAACGAGCAGTACTTC. This chain uses TRBV7-8 with TRBJ2-7; D may be TRBD1 (5 bases). V was clipped by 5 bases and J by 5 bases, with 16 bases between them. The germline V gene encodes CDR1 SGHVS and CDR2 FQNEAQ. This CDR3 region has 14 residues.

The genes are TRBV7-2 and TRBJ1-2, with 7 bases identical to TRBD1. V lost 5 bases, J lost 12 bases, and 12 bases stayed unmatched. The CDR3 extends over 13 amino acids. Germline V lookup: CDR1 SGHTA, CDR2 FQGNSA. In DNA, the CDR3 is TGTGCCAGCAGCGTTTGGGACAGCGAGTGGAACACCTTC. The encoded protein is CASSVWDSEWNTF.

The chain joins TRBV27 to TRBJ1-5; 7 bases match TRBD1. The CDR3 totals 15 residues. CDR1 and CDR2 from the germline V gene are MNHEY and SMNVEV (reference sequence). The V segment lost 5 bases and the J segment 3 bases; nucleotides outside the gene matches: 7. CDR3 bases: TGTGCCAGCAGTCCCCTGGACAGGATCAATCAGCCCCAGCATTTT. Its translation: CASSPLDRINQPQHF.

CDR3 protein: CASSLRGWQDPTGELFF. The DNA for the CDR3 is TGTGCCAGCAGCTTAAGAGGGTGGCAGGACCCCACCGGGGAGCTGTTTTTT. The V call is TRBV7-3, the J call TRBJ2-2; the D gene is possibly TRBD2 (5 bases). Germline CDR1 SGHTA, CDR2 FQGTGA. The length of the CDR3 is 17 residues. Trimming left V 1 base short and J 4 bases short, with 16 bases between.

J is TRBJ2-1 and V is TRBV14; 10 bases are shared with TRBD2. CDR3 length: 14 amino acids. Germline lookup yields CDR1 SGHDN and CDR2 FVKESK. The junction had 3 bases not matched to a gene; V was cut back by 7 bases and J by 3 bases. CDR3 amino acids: CASKAGGYYNEQFF. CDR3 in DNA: TGTGCCAGCAAAGCGGGGGGGTACTACAATGAGCAGTTCTTC.